The T cell receptor (beta chain) described here comes from a study of cytotoxic CD8 clonotypes in ibrutinib-treated CLL (dated by TCRdb to the early 2020s). With regard to the full study: The cohort had around twelve relapsed/refractory and some 15 treatment-naive patients; approximately 18 were IGHV unmutated. Responses were partial in around 25 patients and complete in 2; after median roughly 69 months follow-up, about 14 stayed in remission and 12 progressed. The response samples were drawn at a median of approximately 12 months into treatment, with a range of about 6 to 36 months. An average of 255,043 productive templates and 94,082 productive rearrangements was obtained per sample. Of the 80 to 95 participants in the trial, 20 to 30 had longitudinal samples available. Cryopreserved peripheral blood mononuclear cells were obtained before treatment, at response, and at either sustained remission or disease progression. Every sample from remission and from progressive disease was obtained while the patients were still on ibrutinib.

What the time point label conveys for this sample: about 11 months on ibrutinib. For TCR beta library preparation, roughly 2 micrograms of genomic DNA were isolated from cryopreserved PBMCs. Longitudinal blood samples from CLL patients on ibrutinib monotherapy underwent high-throughput TCR beta sequencing. Patients were enrolled in a phase 2 open-label single-center ibrutinib monotherapy trial. The CDR3 runs 15 residues from the cysteine to the phenylalanine. The read is trimmed to its CDR3 DNA, 45 bases read in frame from base 1. V loses 0 bases, J loses 6 bases, and the germline ends lie 15 bases apart. Looking up the germline V gene yields CDR1 LGHNA and CDR2 YNFKEQ. Details on this clone: The antigen this receptor binds is unknown. No qualities accompany the bases; no much larger clone lies one base away.

Each clonotype received, on average, 10x coverage in deep resolution sequencing performed on a MiSeq, where the target depth lay between 1 in 1 million and 1 in 200,000 T cells. TCR beta libraries were generated with the immunoSEQ hsTCRB Kit. In the authors' own workflow: Data were analyzed with ImmunoSEQ Data Assistant and ImmunoSEQ Analyzer, with V, D and J genes assigned per IMGT definitions. Clonality, with values ranging from 0 to 1, was calculated as one minus the normalized Shannon entropy of productive rearrangement frequencies. Only overrepresented clonotypes making up at least 0.05% of each patient's repertoire were included in the public clonotype analysis. About a dozen age-matched healthy donor repertoires from immuneACCESS served as clonality controls. TCRdb took over this immuneACCESS table, retaining in-frame rearrangements with V and J assigned. Such tables are incomplete; in checked studies, under half of the missing clones stem from an unresolved V gene, and the remainder is unexplained. The V and J calls and clone size were taken over from that table, and D and trimming were inferred from the DNA. For this sample the table gives some 160,000 clones, of which about four fifths were detected only once. The top ten hold roughly 2% of the sample.

The research as a whole found: At baseline, clonality was higher than in age-matched healthy donors and showed a strong correlation with circulating CD8+ T-cell counts. Lymph node repertoires were not examined, and the timing of sampling was not matched between patients in sustained remission and those whose disease progressed. Public clonotypes were rare and either contracted or stayed stable during treatment, and the rise in clonality at ibrutinib response reflected the expansion of private clonotypes. Clonality rose at ibrutinib response, remained stable during sustained remission, and dropped back toward baseline at progression.

The sample consisted of PBMCs, taken after 12 months of ibrutinib treatment. The TCR comes from a human donor with chronic lymphocytic leukemia. The chain employs TRBV4-2 and TRBJ2-7, with TRBD2 tentatively as D gene (6 bases match). The nucleotide sequence is TGTGCCAGCAGCCAAGATCTCGGGAGTCCCTCCGAGCAGTACTTC. This translates into CASSQDLGSPSEQYF.